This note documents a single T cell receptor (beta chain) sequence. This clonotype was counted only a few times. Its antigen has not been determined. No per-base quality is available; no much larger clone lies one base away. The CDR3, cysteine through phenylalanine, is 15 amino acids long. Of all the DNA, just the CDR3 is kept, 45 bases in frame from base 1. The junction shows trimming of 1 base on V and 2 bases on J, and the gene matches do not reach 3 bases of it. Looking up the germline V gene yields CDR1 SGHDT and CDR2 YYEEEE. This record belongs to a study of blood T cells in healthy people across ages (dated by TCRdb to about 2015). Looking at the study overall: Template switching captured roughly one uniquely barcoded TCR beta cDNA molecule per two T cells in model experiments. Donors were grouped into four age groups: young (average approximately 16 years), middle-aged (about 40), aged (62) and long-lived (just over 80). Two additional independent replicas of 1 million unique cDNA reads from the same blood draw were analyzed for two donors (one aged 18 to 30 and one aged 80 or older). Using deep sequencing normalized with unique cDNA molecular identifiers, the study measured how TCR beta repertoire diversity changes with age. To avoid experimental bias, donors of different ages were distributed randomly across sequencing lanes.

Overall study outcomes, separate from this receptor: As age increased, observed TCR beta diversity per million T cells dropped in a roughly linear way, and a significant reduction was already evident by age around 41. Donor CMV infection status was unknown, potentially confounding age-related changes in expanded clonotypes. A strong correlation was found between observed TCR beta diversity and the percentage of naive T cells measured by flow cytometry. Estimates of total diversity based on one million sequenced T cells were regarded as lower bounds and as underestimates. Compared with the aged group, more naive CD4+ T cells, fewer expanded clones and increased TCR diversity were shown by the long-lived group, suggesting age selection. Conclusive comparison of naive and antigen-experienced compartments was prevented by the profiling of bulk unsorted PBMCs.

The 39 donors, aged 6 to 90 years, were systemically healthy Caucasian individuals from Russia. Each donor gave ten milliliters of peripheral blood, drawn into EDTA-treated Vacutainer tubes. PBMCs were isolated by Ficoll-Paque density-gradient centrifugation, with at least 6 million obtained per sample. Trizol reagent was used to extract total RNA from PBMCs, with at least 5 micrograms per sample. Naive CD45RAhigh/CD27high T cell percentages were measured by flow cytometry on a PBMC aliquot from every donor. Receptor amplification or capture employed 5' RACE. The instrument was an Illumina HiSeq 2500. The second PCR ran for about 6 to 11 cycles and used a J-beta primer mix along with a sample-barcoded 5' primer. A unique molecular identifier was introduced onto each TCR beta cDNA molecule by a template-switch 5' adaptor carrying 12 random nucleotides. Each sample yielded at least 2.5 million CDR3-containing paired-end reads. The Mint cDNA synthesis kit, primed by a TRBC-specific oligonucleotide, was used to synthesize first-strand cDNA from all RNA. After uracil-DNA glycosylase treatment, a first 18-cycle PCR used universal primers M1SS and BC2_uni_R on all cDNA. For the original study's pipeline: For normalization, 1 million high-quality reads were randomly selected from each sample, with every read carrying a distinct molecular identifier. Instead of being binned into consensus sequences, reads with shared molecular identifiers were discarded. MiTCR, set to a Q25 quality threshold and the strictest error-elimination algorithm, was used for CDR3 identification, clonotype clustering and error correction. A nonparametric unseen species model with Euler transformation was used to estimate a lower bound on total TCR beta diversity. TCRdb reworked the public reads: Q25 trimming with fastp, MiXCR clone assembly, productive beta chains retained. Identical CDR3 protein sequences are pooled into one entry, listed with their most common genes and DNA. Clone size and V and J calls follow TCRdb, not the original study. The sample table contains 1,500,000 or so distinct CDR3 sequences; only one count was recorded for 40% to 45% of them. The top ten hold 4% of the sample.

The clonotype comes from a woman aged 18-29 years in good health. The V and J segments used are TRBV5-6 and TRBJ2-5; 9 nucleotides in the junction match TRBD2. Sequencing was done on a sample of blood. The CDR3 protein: CASSLLAGYQETQYF. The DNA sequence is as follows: TGTGCCAGCAGCTTGCTAGCGGGGTATCAAGAGACCCAGTACTTC.